Here is one T cell receptor beta chain with its context. This clonotype was detected ten times or more. The antigen this receptor binds is unknown. No qualities accompany the bases; no much larger clone lies one base away. The sample is drawn from a study of spatial heterogeneity in lung cancer (dated by TCRdb to between 2018 and 2020). For the study in its entirety: Beta-chain transcripts were consistently detected in greater numbers than alpha-chain transcripts, which likely reflects a higher abundance of beta-chain transcripts. In the raw uncorrected reads, each unique combination of TCR and UMI appeared more than ten times on average. In non-small cell lung cancer, the study made a quantitative comparison of TCR alpha and beta repertoires among multiple tumor regions, matched nontumor lung and blood. A strong correlation was found between TCR transcript counts in tumor regions and a T cell transcriptional module score from matched bulk RNA-seq. At surgery, 220 tumor regions, around 65 matched nontumor lung samples and fewer than 60 PBMC samples were TCR-sequenced for both alpha and beta chains. TCR repertoire features were related to nonsynonymous mutation counts determined by whole-exome sequencing of tumor tissue.

Beyond this particular receptor, the publication reports: A correlation was observed between the number of expanded intratumoral alpha and beta TCRs and the tumor nonsynonymous mutation count. Confirming at a functional level the hypothesis that regional TCRs recognize regional mutations was considered to require additional single-cell paired TCR alpha and beta sequencing. The count of ubiquitous expanded TCRs correlated with the count of ubiquitous nonsynonymous mutations, and the count of regional expanded TCRs correlated with the count of regional nonsynonymous mutations. TCR-seq was estimated to cover only 6.5% to 9% of tumor T cells for alpha chains and approximately 13% for beta chains.

The germline V gene (reference sequence) gives CDR1 as SGHNT and CDR2 as YYREEE. There are 14 amino acids in the CDR3, from cysteine to phenylalanine inclusive. CDR3 DNA only is kept here, 42 bases in frame from base 1. V is cut by 0 bases and J by 0 bases, and the space between the germline ends is 6 bases. The library was generated by 5' RACE. The run used a NextSeq 500. The TCR library protocol attached a unique molecular identifier to each TCR cDNA molecule to allow correction of PCR and sequencing errors. Per the original workflow: TCR identification, UMI-based error correction and CDR3 extraction were performed with Decombinator tools. Expanded TCRs were defined as those above a frequency of 2 per 1,000, corresponding to the top 1% of the tumor frequency distribution. Expanded tumor TCRs were classed as regional if statistically deemed absent (corrected P<0.05) from at least one tumor region, otherwise ubiquitous. Rényi diversity was computed with the R vegan package after subsampling each repertoire 100 times to 5,000 TCRs. CDR3 similarity networks were built from amino acid triplet string-kernel similarity, connecting CDR3s with pairwise similarity above 0.82. Using fastp trimming at Q25 and MiXCR clonotype assembly, TCRdb reanalyzed the public sequencing data and kept in-frame beta chains. Records with the same CDR3 protein are collapsed into one entry carrying the most frequent genes and DNA. The V and J calls, along with clone size, are taken from TCRdb and not from the paper's own processing. A total of 9,000 to 9,500 distinct CDR3 sequences appear in this sample, approximately 8% of them only once. The leading ten clones occupy around a quarter of the sample.

The time point label on this specimen signifies: sample taken at primary tumor resection. The donors were some 76 patients from the lung TRACERx cohort who had early-stage, untreated non-small cell lung cancer. Without any cell sorting, TCR sequencing was performed on whole RNA extracted either from tumor and nontumor lung tissue or from cryopreserved PBMC samples. Only patients with enough RNA available from two or more tumor regions were chosen for TCR sequencing. Before selection, tumor and adjacent nontumor lung specimens were reviewed by a lung pathologist. The rearrangement combines TRBV5-4 with TRBJ2-5; TRBD1 could be the D gene, as 6 bases match. Sequencing was performed on lung tumor tissue, taken at surgery. The TCR originated in a male donor with early-stage non-small cell lung cancer. The nucleotide sequence is TGTGCCAGCAGCTTGGGGACAGACCAAGAGACCCAGTACTTC. Its protein product is CASSLGTDQETQYF.